Listed below are T cell receptor beta chains from one sample, sequenced in a study of T cell responses to AZD1222 COVID-19 vaccine. The repertoire was sequenced with immunoSEQ multiplex PCR; TCRdb's copy has only in-frame clones and lacks some. The data show over 55,000 clones, with roughly 89% seen just once and about 7% held by the top ten. The sequenced sample was peripheral blood, obtained on day 0 of AZD1222 vaccination. These TCRs come from an adult in good health. Both conserved end residues are part of each CDR3. D genes are given only for firm matches. Rows give clone size only sometimes, using once, few, many, or a class for an expanded clone.

clone size | J gene | D gene | V gene | CDR3 protein | CDR3 DNA
. | TRBJ2-7 | . | TRBV6-5 | CASRRPVGASYEQYF | TGTGCCAGCAGACGCCCCGTGGGTGCTTCCTACGAGCAGTACTTC
. | TRBJ1-2 | . | TRBV4-3 | CASSQDGRYYGYTF | TGCGCCAGCAGCCAAGACGGGCGATACTATGGCTACACCTTC
. | TRBJ1-5 | . | TRBV19 | CASTVPFTRNQPQHF | TGTGCCAGTACCGTTCCCTTCACGAGGAATCAGCCCCAGCATTTT
. | TRBJ2-5 | . | TRBV29-1 | CSVAYVPGETQYF | TGCAGCGTTGCTTACGTCCCGGGGGAGACCCAGTACTTC
. | TRBJ2-1 | . | TRBV11-3 | CASSLGPVYNEQFF | TGTGCCAGCAGCTTAGGGCCAGTTTACAATGAGCAGTTCTTC
. | TRBJ2-1 | . | TRBV29-1 | CSDLTAYNEQFF | TGCAGCGATTTGACAGCTTACAATGAGCAGTTCTTC
. | TRBJ1-6 | . | TRBV9 | CASSTPGVGGSPLHF | TGTGCCAGCAGCACCCCCGGCGTCGGGGGTTCACCCCTCCACTTT
. | TRBJ1-5 | TRBD1 | TRBV19 | CASSIDPWGTASNQPQHF | TGTGCCAGTAGTATAGATCCCTGGGGGACAGCTAGCAATCAGCCCCAGCATTTT
. | TRBJ2-7 | TRBD1 | TRBV7-8 | CASSLALWDRGNYEQYF | TGTGCCAGCAGCTTAGCGCTGTGGGACAGGGGTAACTACGAGCAGTACTTC
. | TRBJ1-1 | . | TRBV7-9 | CASSAGGYTEAFF | TGTGCCAGCAGCGCGGGTGGGTACACTGAAGCTTTCTTT
. | TRBJ2-3 | TRBD2 | TRBV24-1 | CATSDSRGGASADTQYF | TGTGCCACCAGTGATTCGCGCGGGGGGGCAAGTGCAGATACGCAGTATTTT
. | TRBJ2-1 | TRBD1 | TRBV5-8 | CASSPDRGDEQFF | TGTGCCAGCAGCCCTGACAGGGGAGATGAGCAGTTCTTC
. | TRBJ2-5 | TRBD2 | TRBV5-1 | CASSLLAGGPQETQYF | TGCGCCAGCAGCCTACTAGCGGGGGGGCCTCAAGAGACCCAGTACTTC
. | TRBJ2-5 | . | TRBV12-3/TRBV12-4 | CASSLGGGETQYF | TGTGCCAGCAGCCTAGGGGGGGGAGAGACCCAGTACTTC
. | TRBJ1-4 | TRBD1 | TRBV19 | CASSTGTGVNEKLFF | TGTGCCAGTAGTACCGGGACAGGCGTTAATGAAAAACTGTTTTTT
. | TRBJ1-1 | . | TRBV10-3 | CAISESPGNTEAFF | TGTGCCATCAGTGAGTCCCCAGGCAACACTGAAGCTTTCTTT
. | TRBJ2-2 | . | TRBV28 | CASNPRGHPNTGELFF | TGTGCCAGCAACCCACGGGGACACCCGAACACCGGGGAGCTGTTTTTT
few | TRBJ1-1 | . | TRBV7-9 | CASSFSVSWDGAFF | TGTGCCAGCAGCTTTTCTGTCTCTTGGGACGGAGCTTTCTTT
. | TRBJ2-1 | TRBD1 | TRBV6-1 | CASRDSGSSYNEQFF | TGTGCCAGTCGGGACAGCGGTAGCTCCTACAATGAGCAGTTCTTC
. | TRBJ2-7 | TRBD2 | TRBV7-2 | CASSPWEGPYEQYF | TGTGCCAGCAGCCCCTGGGAGGGCCCCTACGAGCAGTACTTC
. | TRBJ2-7 | . | TRBV6-6 | CASSYSSYEQYF | TGTGCCAGCAGTTATTCCTCCTACGAGCAGTACTTC
. | TRBJ2-7 | . | TRBV5-1 | CASSGRVADEQYF | TGCGCCAGCAGCGGCAGGGTTGCGGACGAGCAGTACTTC
. | TRBJ2-3 | TRBD1 | TRBV5-1 | CASSPRGRGQGEDTQYF | TGCGCCAGCAGCCCCCGAGGGAGGGGACAGGGGGAAGATACGCAGTATTTT
. | TRBJ2-7 | . | TRBV11-1 | CASSLRTLSYEQYF | TGTGCCAGCAGCTTAAGGACACTCTCCTACGAGCAGTACTTC
. | TRBJ2-7 | . | TRBV28 | CASSLGGSRDEQYF | TGTGCCAGCAGTTTAGGAGGATCTCGGGACGAGCAGTACTTC
. | TRBJ2-2 | TRBD1 | TRBV7-2 | CASSLRTGWNTGELFF | TGTGCCAGCAGCTTGAGGACAGGGTGGAACACCGGGGAGCTGTTTTTT
few | TRBJ1-5 | TRBD1 | TRBV7-2 | CASSFAGGLDQPQHF | TGTGCCAGCAGCTTCGCAGGGGGCCTCGATCAGCCCCAGCATTTT
. | TRBJ2-1 | . | TRBV11-3 | CASSSRRNEQFF | TGTGCCAGCAGTTCTAGACGCAATGAGCAGTTCTTC
. | TRBJ2-2 | . | TRBV5-6 | CASSRPGDYTGELFF | TGTGCCAGCAGCAGGCCAGGGGACTACACCGGGGAGCTGTTTTTT
. | TRBJ2-3 | . | TRBV2 | CASSEWLGTDTQYF | TGTGCCAGCAGTGAATGGTTGGGCACAGATACGCAGTATTTT
. | TRBJ2-3 | . | TRBV7-2 | CASSSNLVSTDTQYF | TGTGCCAGCAGCTCGAACCTTGTGTCCACAGATACGCAGTATTTT
. | TRBJ1-2 | . | TRBV5-6 | CASSLLGEEGYTF | TGTGCCAGCAGCTTGCTAGGGGAGGAAGGCTACACCTTC
. | TRBJ2-3 | . | TRBV7-9 | CASSPQSDTQYF | TGTGCCAGCAGCCCCCAGTCAGATACGCAGTATTTT
. | TRBJ1-3 | TRBD1 | TRBV9 | CASSLGQGAGNTIYF | TGTGCCAGCAGCTTAGGACAGGGGGCTGGAAACACCATATATTTT
. | TRBJ1-4 | . | TRBV7-2 | CASSLAGVATNEKLFF | TGTGCCAGCAGCTTAGCGGGGGTTGCAACTAATGAAAAACTGTTTTTT
. | TRBJ1-2 | . | TRBV7-2 | CASSLGVNYGYTF | TGTGCCAGCAGCTTAGGGGTTAACTATGGCTACACCTTC
. | TRBJ1-2 | . | TRBV4-1 | CASSQVQGSYVGYTF | TGCGCCAGCAGCCAAGTTCAGGGTTCTTATGTTGGCTACACCTTC
. | TRBJ2-3 | . | TRBV4-1 | CASSQYTDTDTQYF | TGCGCCAGCAGCCAATATACTGACACAGATACGCAGTATTTT
few | TRBJ1-6 | . | TRBV2 | CASTGTYNSPLHF | TGTGCCAGCACGGGGACCTATAATTCACCCCTCCACTTT
. | TRBJ1-2 | TRBD1 | TRBV28 | CASSLPDRGRGYTF | TGTGCCAGCAGTTTACCCGACAGGGGTCGCGGCTACACCTTC
. | TRBJ2-1 | TRBD1 | TRBV28 | CASINGQGNEQFF | TGTGCCAGCATCAACGGACAGGGCAATGAGCAGTTCTTC
. | TRBJ1-1 | . | TRBV7-9 | CASSLRATMNTEAFF | TGTGCCAGCAGCCTGAGGGCCACAATGAACACTGAAGCTTTCTTT
. | TRBJ1-5 | . | TRBV19 | CASKIRDSNQPQHF | TGTGCCAGTAAAATCAGGGATAGCAATCAGCCCCAGCATTTT
. | TRBJ2-7 | . | TRBV9 | CASSAGSTFYEQYF | TGTGCCAGCAGCGCCGGAAGCACTTTCTACGAGCAGTACTTC
. | TRBJ1-4 | TRBD1 | TRBV7-8 | CASSQRDRNEKLFF | TGTGCCAGCAGCCAAAGGGACAGGAATGAAAAACTGTTTTTT
. | TRBJ2-7 | . | TRBV6-1 | CASSERAGNRYEQYF | TGTGCCAGCAGTGAACGGGCAGGGAATCGGTACGAGCAGTACTTC
once | TRBJ2-5 | TRBD1 | TRBV6-2/TRBV6-3 | CASSTPTGGGETQYF | TGTGCCAGCAGTACCCCGACAGGGGGAGGGGAGACCCAGTACTTC
. | TRBJ2-7 | . | TRBV28 | CASSLTQTLYSYEQYF | TGTGCCAGCAGTCTTACCCAGACCCTTTACTCCTACGAGCAGTACTTC
. | TRBJ1-4 | . | TRBV6-5 | CASRPSRVEKLFF | TGTGCCAGCAGGCCCTCGAGGGTCGAAAAACTGTTTTTT
. | TRBJ2-3 | . | TRBV6-1 | CASFRRDRVTDTQYF | TGTGCCAGTTTTCGCCGAGACAGAGTCACAGATACGCAGTATTTT
. | TRBJ2-3 | TRBD1 | TRBV7-2 | CASSIDRARADTQYF | TGTGCCAGCAGCATCGACAGGGCCAGGGCAGATACGCAGTATTTT
. | TRBJ2-7 | . | TRBV13 | CASSLMGLRVYEQYF | TGTGCCAGCAGCTTAATGGGGTTAAGGGTCTACGAGCAGTACTTC
few | TRBJ1-2 | . | TRBV4-3 | CASSQSERAFYGYTF | TGCGCCAGCAGCCAATCCGAGAGGGCTTTCTATGGCTACACCTTC
. | TRBJ1-3 | TRBD1 | TRBV9 | CASSPRQGGNTIYF | TGTGCCAGCAGCCCGCGACAGGGAGGAAACACCATATATTTT
. | TRBJ2-7 | TRBD1 | TRBV7-9 | CASSWTGGEQYF | TGTGCCAGCAGCTGGACAGGGGGAGAGCAGTACTTC